The 15 T cell receptor beta chains listed next were all sequenced from one sample in a study of T cells expressing NK-cell markers. TCRdb re-called the 5' RACE reads; every CDR3 protein appears as one record, without DNA. With about 260,000 distinct CDR3 sequences in the sample, the ten largest clones hold more than 3.5%. Source material: blood T cells: a sorted CD56 or NKG2C T cell subset, CD4+ or CD8+ T cells, or bulk PBMC T cells (not recorded which). The receptors come from a woman between 18 and 70 years old in good health.

This chain links TRBV11-1 with TRBJ2-3; without DNA, the TCRdb call of TRBD1 cannot be checked. The CDR3 consists of 14 residues. Germline CDR1 SGHAT, CDR2 FQDESV (reference sequence). The CDR3 loop reads CASSPVDRRDTQYF.

This sequence joins TRBV7-2 and TRBJ2-2; the D gene TCRdb calls, TRBD1, cannot be checked with no DNA. Per the germline V gene, CDR1 is SGHTA and CDR2 is FQGNSA. CDR3 length: 15 residues. The CDR3 region is CASSLGGTITGELFF.

This rearrangement joins TRBV2 to TRBJ2-5; the TRBD2 assignment by TCRdb is unverifiable without DNA. CDR3 size: 15 residues. The germline V gene has CDR1 SNHLY and CDR2 FYNNEI. Here the CDR3 reads CASNYRGLAKETQYF. Supplemented by reference TRBV2 and TRBJ2-5, the full variable domain reads EPEVTQTPSHQVTQMGQEVILRCVPISNHLYFYWYRQILGQKVEFLVSFYNNEISEKSEIFDDQFSVERPDGSNFTLKIRSTKLEDSAMYFCASNYRGLAKETQYFGPGTRLLVL.

The chain carries TRBV4-3 and TRBJ1-6. This CDR3 comprises 18 residues. Germline-derived CDR1 and CDR2 are LGHNA and YSLEER. The CDR3 loop reads CASSLQISSGGVTTPLHF.

V and J are TRBV4-3 and TRBJ2-3; TCRdb lists TRBD1, though no DNA is available to test this call. Germline CDR1 and CDR2: LGHNA and YSLEER. The CDR3 extends over 18 amino acids. This CDR3 is CASSQEPQQQGGSDTQYF.

This rearrangement joins TRBV29-1 to TRBJ1-4. The CDR3 has 13 amino acids. Germline assignment: CDR1 SQVTM and CDR2 ANQGSEA. This CDR3 reads CSVDLATNEKLFF.

The chain uses TRBV20-1 and TRBJ2-5. Germline CDR1 and CDR2: DFQATT and SNEGSKA (reference sequence). The CDR3 runs 11 residues. This CDR3 is CSASPQETQYF.

The chain couples TRBV3-1 to TRBJ2-7. This CDR3 contains 12 residues. The germline CDR1 and CDR2 sequences are LGHDT and YNNKEL (reference sequence). CDR3 sequence: CASSQVTHEQYF.

This CDR3 reads CAIAGGRGDTQYF. The V call is TRBV6-1, the J call TRBJ2-3; the D call from TCRdb, TRBD2, cannot be confirmed without DNA. Per germline, CDR1 MNHNS and CDR2 SASEGT. The CDR3 is made up of 13 amino acids.

The V gene is TRBV20-1, the J gene TRBJ1-1; the D call of TRBD1 rests on TCRdb alone, since no DNA is present to check it. The CDR3 sequence is 15 residues long. Germline V gene sequence: CDR1 DFQATT, CDR2 SNEGSKA (reference sequence). This CDR3 reads CSARDQGTGATEAFF.

The chain employs TRBV20-1 and TRBJ2-2; no DNA is available, so the TRBD1 call from TCRdb remains unchecked. This CDR3 spans 19 amino acids. The V gene's germline CDR1 is DFQATT and CDR2 SNEGSKA (reference sequence). The CDR3 sequence is CSARDLPWTGDVPTGELFF.

The chain couples TRBV3-1 to TRBJ1-2; TCRdb picks TRBD1, but there is no DNA to check that call. The CDR3 has 13 residues. The V gene's germline CDR1 is LGHDT and CDR2 YNNKEL (reference sequence). This chain's CDR3 is CASSQGGHYGYTF.

This chain uses TRBV20-1 with TRBJ2-3; the TCRdb D gene call, TRBD1, has no DNA to confirm it. This CDR3 comprises 15 residues. Germline loops: CDR1 DFQATT, CDR2 SNEGSKA (reference sequence). The chain's CDR3 is CSASQGGGSPNTQYF.

The chain couples TRBV5-1 to TRBJ2-3; TCRdb's assignment of TRBD1 cannot be checked, as there is no DNA. In germline, CDR1 is SGHRS, CDR2 YFSETQ. This CDR3 is 16 amino acids long. The CDR3 protein is CASSAGDRGYTDTQYF.

The chain links TRBV10-3 to TRBJ1-1. The CDR3 runs 12 residues. Germline V gives CDR1 ENHRY, CDR2 SYGVKD. CDR3 amino acids: CAISDQLREAFF.